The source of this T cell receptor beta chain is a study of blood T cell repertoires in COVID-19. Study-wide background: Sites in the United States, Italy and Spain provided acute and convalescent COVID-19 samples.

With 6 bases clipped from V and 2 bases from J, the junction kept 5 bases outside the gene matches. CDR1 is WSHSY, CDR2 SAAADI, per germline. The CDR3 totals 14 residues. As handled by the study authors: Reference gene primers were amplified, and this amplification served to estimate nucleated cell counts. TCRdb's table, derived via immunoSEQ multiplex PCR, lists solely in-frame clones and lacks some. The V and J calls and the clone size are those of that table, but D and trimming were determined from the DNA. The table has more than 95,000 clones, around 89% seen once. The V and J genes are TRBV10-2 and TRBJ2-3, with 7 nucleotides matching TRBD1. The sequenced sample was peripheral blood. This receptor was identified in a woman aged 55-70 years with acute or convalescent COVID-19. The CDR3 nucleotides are TGCGCCAGCAGGTCGACAGGGTTCACAGATACGCAGTATTTT. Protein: CASRSTGFTDTQYF.